The table lists the clone carrying this T cell receptor beta chain with many counts. The TCRbeta library was prepared with unique molecular identifiers. One entry per CDR3 protein results from TCRdb running MiXCR on the PCR reads. Among 200,000 to 250,000 distinct CDR3 sequences listed, around 9.5% were seen once. The CDR3 length is 13 residues. Germline V gene sequence: CDR1 SGHTA, CDR2 FQGNSA. Trimming stripped 1 base from V and 9 bases from J, with 10 bases between. The sample is drawn from a study of T-cell reconstitution after alpha-beta-depleted transplantation in children. The sequencing here drew on PBMCs from the stem cell graft donor, taken from the stem cell graft. The V and J genes are TRBV7-2 and TRBJ2-1; D ambiguous. The receptor's source is a human donor who donated a stem cell graft to a child with acute lymphoblastic leukemia. The CDR3 protein is CASSLVWGSEQFF. Here the CDR3 DNA reads TGTGCCAGCAGCTTAGTATGGGGAAGTGAGCAGTTCTTC.